This T cell receptor (beta chain) is drawn from a study of cytotoxic CD8 clonotypes in ibrutinib-treated CLL. Study as a whole: Partial responses numbered approximately 24 and complete responses 2; after a median around 63 months, 14 stayed remitted and around 12 progressed.

Measured with immunoSEQ multiplex PCR; TCRdb has only the in-frame clones, and not every one. The sample lists more than 45,000 clones; around four fifths were seen once. CDR1 MNHEY and CDR2 SVGAGI come from the germline V gene. Trimming cost V 6 bases and J 1 base, with 9 bases left between them. The length of the CDR3 is 13 residues. The J gene is TRBJ1-1, the V gene TRBV6-5; no firm D call. The TCR was taken from a human donor with chronic lymphocytic leukemia. Sequenced material: PBMCs, taken after 24 months of ibrutinib treatment. CDR3 sequence: CASSLSQNTEAFF. CDR3 coding DNA: TGTGCCAGCAGCCTCTCCCAGAACACTGAAGCTTTCTTT.